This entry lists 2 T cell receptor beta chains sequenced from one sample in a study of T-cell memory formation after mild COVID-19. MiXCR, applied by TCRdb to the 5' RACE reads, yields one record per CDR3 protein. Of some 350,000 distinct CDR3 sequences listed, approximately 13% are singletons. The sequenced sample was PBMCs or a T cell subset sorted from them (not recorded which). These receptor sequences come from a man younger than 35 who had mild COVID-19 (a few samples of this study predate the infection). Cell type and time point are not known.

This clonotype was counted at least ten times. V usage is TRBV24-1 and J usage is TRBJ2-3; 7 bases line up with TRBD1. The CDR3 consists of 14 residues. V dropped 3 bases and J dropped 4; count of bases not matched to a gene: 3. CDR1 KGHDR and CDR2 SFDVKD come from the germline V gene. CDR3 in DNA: TGTGCCACCAGTGATCCAGGGGGAGCAGATACGCAGTATTTT. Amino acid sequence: CATSDPGGADTQYF.

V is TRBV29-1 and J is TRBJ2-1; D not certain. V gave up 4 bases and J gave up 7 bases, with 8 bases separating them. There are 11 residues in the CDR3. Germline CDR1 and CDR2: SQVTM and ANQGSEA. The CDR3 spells CSVAAGNEQFF. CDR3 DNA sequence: TGCAGCGTTGCTGCCGGAAATGAGCAGTTCTTC.